The 24 T cell receptor beta chains reported below all come from one sample, sequenced in a study of cytomegalovirus exposure and HLA in healthy donors. PCR primers comprised 60 Vbeta and 13 Jbeta primers. Profiled with immunoSEQ multiplex PCR; TCRdb holds only in-frame clones, not every one. The repertoire holds about 120,000 clones, with around 70% as singletons. Sequencing used PBMCs. All receptors derive from a young woman in good health and CMV-seronegative.

This clone was seen a single time. This chain connects TRBV19 to TRBJ1-6, with 7 bases identical to TRBD1. Germline V gene data show CDR1 as LNHDA and CDR2 as SQIVND (reference sequence). V trimming: 4 bases; J trimming: 9 bases; junction bases outside the gene matches: 9. This CDR3 has 15 residues. In nucleotides, the CDR3 is TGTGCCAGTAGTACAAGTGACAGGGACCTTTCACCCCTCCACTTT. This codes for CASSTSDRDLSPLHF.

The chain carries TRBV6-5 and TRBJ1-2; possible D gene TRBD1, 5 bases. Germline V gene data show CDR1 as MNHEY and CDR2 as SVGAGI. The CDR3 sequence is 15 residues long. The V end was cut by 4 bases, the J end by 0 bases, with 12 bases between. CDR3 DNA: TGTGCCAGCAGTTTAACAGGATCAGCTAACTATGGCTACACCTTC. Translation: CASSLTGSANYGYTF.

The V gene is TRBV5-6, the J gene TRBJ1-3; tentatively, D is TRBD1 (6 bases). The germline CDR1 and CDR2 sequences are SGHDT and YYEEEE. The V end was cut by 4 bases, the J end by 5 bases, with 13 bases between. The CDR3 is 14 amino acids. CDR3 DNA sequence: TGTGCCAGCAGCCCCCAGGGGAAGCGAAACACCATATATTTT. As protein: CASSPQGKRNTIYF.

The J gene is TRBJ1-1, the V gene TRBV19; TRBD1 agrees at 10 bases. This CDR3 has 14 residues. CDR1 is LNHDA and CDR2 is SQIVND in the germline V gene (reference sequence). V lost 6 bases and J lost 4; bases outside the gene matches: 5. The CDR3 sequence is CASRDRGRVTEAFF. CDR3 sequence (DNA): TGTGCCAGTAGAGACAGGGGGCGAGTCACTGAAGCTTTCTTT. Using reference TRBV19 and TRBJ1-1 for the parts outside the CDR3, the full variable domain is DGGITQSPKYLFRKEGQNVTLSCEQNLNHDAMYWYRQDPGQGLRLIYYSQIVNDFQKGDIAEGYSVSREKKESFPLTVTSAQKNPTAFYLCASRDRGRVTEAFFGQGTRLTVV.

This chain joins TRBV5-1 and TRBJ2-7, with D maybe TRBD2 (6 bases). Per germline, CDR1 SGHRS and CDR2 YFSETQ. The CDR3 consists of 15 residues. Deletions cut 0 bases from V and 6 bases from J, with 16 bases between. The CDR3 DNA reads as TGCGCCAGCAGCTTGGCCTGGGGGGAAGCCCGCGAGCAGTACTTC. This sequence encodes CASSLAWGEAREQYF.

This rearrangement joins TRBV4-1 to TRBJ1-4; D is possibly TRBD1 (5 bases). V lost 7 bases and J 8 bases, leaving 20 bases between the germline ends. The CDR3 sequence is 15 residues long. The germline CDR1 and CDR2 sequences are MGHRA and YSYEKL. CDR3 protein: CASTTWGTGGEKLFF. DNA for the CDR3: TGCGCCAGCACCACGTGGGGGACCGGGGGGGAAAAACTGTTTTTT.

The V and J genes are TRBV4-1 and TRBJ1-6; D ambiguous. Per the germline V gene, CDR1 is MGHRA and CDR2 is YSYEKL. The V end was cut by 1 base, the J end by 8 bases, with 12 bases between. CDR3 length: 15 amino acids. The CDR3 reads CASSQVKDWDSPLHF. DNA of the CDR3: TGCGCCAGCAGCCAAGTGAAGGACTGGGATTCACCCCTCCACTTT.

The chain recombines TRBV6-5 with TRBJ1-2, with D perhaps TRBD1 (6 bases). Germline CDR1 MNHEY, CDR2 SVGAGI. The V end lost 7 bases, the J end lost 2 bases, and 11 bases lay between the germline ends. The CDR3 sequence is 13 residues long. The CDR3 region is CASTSQGNYGYTF. The CDR3 DNA follows: TGTGCCAGCACCTCGCAGGGGAACTATGGCTACACCTTC.

This CDR3 reads CASRPTGGREQYF. CDR3 in DNA: TGTGCCAGCAGGCCGACAGGGGGTAGGGAGCAGTACTTC. The genes are TRBV6-1 and TRBJ2-7; 9 positions agree with TRBD1. J gave up 7 bases and V 6 bases, and 7 bases lay outside the gene matches. CDR3 length: 13 residues. CDR1 and CDR2 from the germline V gene are MNHNS and SASEGT.

The chain employs TRBV7-8 and TRBJ2-7, with a weak D call TRBD1 (6 bases). CDR3 length: 15 residues. V shed 1 base and J shed 7 bases, with 17 bases lying between them. CDR1 and CDR2 (germline): SGHVS, FQNEAQ. CDR3 DNA sequence: TGTGCCAGCAGCTTAGGGTGGACAGCCTTGGGGGAGCAGTACTTC. Translation: CASSLGWTALGEQYF.

The V gene is TRBV10-3, the J gene TRBJ2-5; perhaps TRBD1 as D (6 bases). Trimming cost V 3 bases and J 5 bases, with 7 bases left between them. CDR1 is ENHRY and CDR2 is SYGVKD in the germline V gene. The CDR3 loop spans 12 amino acids. CDR3 residues: CAISETGETQYF. DNA of the CDR3: TGTGCCATCAGTGAAACAGGGGAGACCCAGTACTTC.

This clone was counted between two and nine times. CDR3 nucleotide sequence: TGCGCCAGCACACCAACAGGGGTGAACACTGAAGCTTTCTTT. Its translation is CASTPTGVNTEAFF. This rearrangement joins TRBV5-1 to TRBJ1-1; 7 bases line up with TRBD1. The ends lost 6 bases at V and 0 bases at J; junction bases unmatched: 5. Per the germline V gene, CDR1 is SGHRS and CDR2 is YFSETQ. The length of the CDR3 is 14 residues.

The rearrangement joins TRBV4-1 to TRBJ2-7, with TRBD1 identical over 9 bases. This CDR3 region has 15 residues. Germline-derived CDR1 and CDR2 are MGHRA and YSYEKL. V lost 5 bases to trimming and J lost 5 bases; unmatched junction nucleotides: 10. The CDR3 spells CASSSVGDRAHEQYF. The CDR3 coding sequence is TGCGCCAGCAGCTCGGTAGGGGACAGGGCCCACGAGCAGTACTTC.

V and J are TRBV6-6 and TRBJ1-2; 9 bases map to TRBD1. This CDR3 region has 14 residues. V lost 6 bases to trimming and J lost 5 bases; unmatched junction nucleotides: 7. Germline CDR1 and CDR2: MNHNY and SVGAGI (reference sequence). CDR3 residues: CASSPRDREYGYTF. CDR3 DNA sequence: TGTGCCAGCAGCCCTCGGGACAGGGAATATGGCTACACCTTC.

This chain uses TRBV6-5 with TRBJ2-5; 7 bases are shared with TRBD1. V dropped 5 bases and J dropped 2; count of bases not matched to a gene: 5. Germline V gives CDR1 MNHEY, CDR2 SVGAGI. This CDR3 contains 14 residues. The CDR3 is CASSQGGQQETQYF. In DNA, the CDR3 is TGTGCCAGCAGTCAAGGGGGACAGCAAGAGACCCAGTACTTC.

The V and J genes are TRBV5-1 and TRBJ2-5; D unresolved. This CDR3 comprises 14 residues. Germline V gene sequence: CDR1 SGHRS, CDR2 YFSETQ. V lost 5 bases, J lost 4 bases, and 15 bases lay in between. This CDR3 is CASSFGSPPETQYF. CDR3 bases: TGCGCCAGCAGTTTTGGCAGTCCCCCAGAGACCCAGTACTTC.

This sequence joins TRBV27 and TRBJ2-7; 11 bases align to TRBD1. The CDR3 length is 16 residues. Germline loops: CDR1 MNHEY, CDR2 SMNVEV (reference sequence). Germline trimming cut 5 bases from V and 4 bases from J; bases unmatched to any gene: 10. The CDR3 nucleotides read TGTGCCAGCAGTGCCCTAGGGGACAGGGGGGATTACGAGCAGTACTTC. Its protein is CASSALGDRGDYEQYF.

The V and J genes are TRBV30 and TRBJ1-2; the match to TRBD1 covers 7 bases. Germline V gene lookup returns CDR1 GTSNPN and CDR2 SVGIG (reference sequence). The CDR3 consists of 12 residues. After removal of 1 base from V and 8 bases from J, the junction contained 4 bases not matched to a gene. CDR3 residues: CAWSGQGIGYTF. The CDR3 nucleotides are TGTGCCTGGAGTGGACAGGGAATAGGCTACACCTTC.

This clone was found once. The chain recombines TRBV6-1 with TRBJ2-3; 7 bases map to TRBD2. With 8 bases clipped from V and 2 bases from J, the junction kept 7 bases outside the gene matches. The CDR3 is 14 residues long. Germline V gene sequence: CDR1 MNHNS, CDR2 SASEGT. In DNA, the CDR3 is TGTGCCAGCGCTCCGGGACTACCCACAGATACGCAGTATTTT. It yields the protein CASAPGLPTDTQYF.

V gene TRBV28 combines with J gene TRBJ2-1; TRBD2 aligns across 10 bases. Germline trimming cut 8 bases from V and 7 bases from J; bases unmatched to any gene: 11. In germline, CDR1 is MDHEN, CDR2 SYDVKM. This CDR3 region has 15 residues. The CDR3 is CASVLAGGDSNEQFF. The CDR3 DNA follows: TGTGCCAGCGTTTTAGCGGGGGGTGATTCGAATGAGCAGTTCTTC.

This clone turned up a few times. The CDR3: CASSPQNSYNSPLHF. The CDR3, as DNA: TGTGCCAGCAGCCCACAAAACTCCTATAATTCACCCCTCCACTTT. The chain is built from TRBV28 and TRBJ1-6; D gene ambiguous. With 6 bases removed from V and 0 bases from J, the gap between germline ends came to 9 bases. Germline CDR1 and CDR2: MDHEN and SYDVKM. The CDR3 runs to 15 residues.

This clone was observed once. This chain links TRBV9 with TRBJ1-2; TRBD1 is a possible D gene (6 bases). This CDR3 contains 15 residues. Germline V gene sequence: CDR1 SGDLS, CDR2 YYNGEE. With 3 bases removed from V and 8 bases from J, the gap between germline ends came to 20 bases. The CDR3 DNA reads TGTGCCAGCAGCGCCGCATCTACAGGGTATCCGGGCTACACCTTC. It encodes CASSAASTGYPGYTF.

The V and J genes are TRBV6-6 and TRBJ2-7; 9 bases match TRBD1. J was trimmed by 6 bases and V by 6 bases; bases with no gene match: 9. Germline values: CDR1 MNHNY, CDR2 SVGAGI (reference sequence). CDR3 length: 14 amino acids. The CDR3 region is CASRLGQGFPEQYF. Written as DNA, the CDR3 is TGTGCCAGCAGACTCGGACAGGGGTTTCCCGAGCAGTACTTC.

The CDR3 sequence: CASSAQGIVETQYF. The DNA for the CDR3 is TGTGCCAGCAGTGCACAGGGTATTGTAGAGACCCAGTACTTC. This chain joins TRBV2 and TRBJ2-5; TRBD1 might be the D (6 bases). V gave up 4 bases and J gave up 4 bases, with 13 bases separating them. This CDR3 contains 14 residues. Germline-derived CDR1 and CDR2 are SNHLY and FYNNEI.